Listed below are T cell receptor beta chains from one sample, sequenced in a study of vaccination effects on CD4 cells after COVID-19. Only in-frame clones appear in the TCRdb table, and some are missing; sequencing was by immunoSEQ multiplex PCR. The table records over 45,000 clones, over 60% of them present only once. Their specific antigens are unknown. The source was CD4+ T cells from PBMCs cultured without peptide, collected before COVID-19 vaccination. The receptors were sampled from a human donor who received a COVID-19 vaccine. CDR3s include the opening cysteine and the closing phenylalanine or tryptophan. D genes are given only for firm matches. Clone size is not always given. Where it is, it says once, few, many or a class for expanded clones.

-	TRBV2	TRBJ2-1	-	CASTPQGRIDEQFF	TGTGCCAGCACCCCCCAGGGGCGGATAGATGAGCAGTTCTTC
TRBD2	TRBV18	TRBJ2-2	few	CASSPLKAGITGELFF	TGTGCCAGCTCACCGCTCAAAGCGGGGATCACCGGGGAGCTGTTTTTT
-	TRBV7-9	TRBJ1-6	-	CASSSLGSPLHF	TGTGCCAGCAGCTCCCTGGGGTCACCCCTCCACTTT
TRBD1	TRBV5-8	TRBJ1-1	-	CASPTLSYRGPNTEAFF	TGTGCCAGCCCTACATTATCGTACAGGGGCCCGAACACTGAAGCTTTCTTT
-	TRBV5-1	TRBJ2-3	few	CASSLEATDTQYF	TGCGCCAGCAGCTTGGAGGCCACAGATACGCAGTATTTT
-	TRBV7-3	TRBJ2-1	-	CASSLTTDNEQFF	TGTGCCAGCAGCTTAACGACGGACAATGAGCAGTTCTTC
TRBD2	TRBV4-3	TRBJ2-2	-	CASSSRAGTGELFF	TGCGCCAGCAGCTCAAGAGCGGGGACCGGGGAGCTGTTTTTT
-	TRBV5-1	TRBJ1-3	-	CASSHPGPSGNTIYF	TGCGCCAGCAGCCACCCAGGGCCCTCTGGAAACACCATATATTTT
-	TRBV5-1	TRBJ1-4	few	CASSGGEAREKLFF	TGCGCCAGCAGCGGTGGGGAGGCGCGCGAAAAACTGTTTTTT
TRBD1	TRBV7-2	TRBJ1-5	-	CASSSGQEGQPQHF	TGTGCCAGCAGCTCGGGACAGGAGGGTCAGCCCCAGCATTTT
TRBD2	TRBV5-1	TRBJ2-1	-	CASSTLTSGENNEQFF	TGCGCCAGCAGCACTCTGACTAGCGGGGAGAACAATGAGCAGTTCTTC
-	TRBV28	TRBJ1-6	-	CASTGRNSPLHF	TGTGCCAGCACAGGCCGAAATTCACCCCTCCACTTT
-	TRBV6-2/TRBV6-3	TRBJ1-4	-	CASSYGGATNEKLFF	TGTGCCAGCAGTTACGGTGGAGCAACTAATGAAAAACTGTTTTTT
-	TRBV7-2	TRBJ2-2	-	CASSFTAHTGELFF	TGTGCCAGCAGCTTCACAGCTCACACCGGGGAGCTGTTTTTT
TRBD2	TRBV19	TRBJ2-1	once	CASSIGGGEQFF	TGTGCCAGTAGTATTGGCGGGGGTGAGCAGTTCTTC
-	TRBV5-1	TRBJ2-2	-	CASSVPQTSNTGELFF	TGCGCCAGCAGCGTCCCCCAGACCTCGAACACCGGGGAGCTGTTTTTT
TRBD2	TRBV27	TRBJ2-2	-	CASSLLAGTGELFF	TGTGCCAGCAGTTTGTTAGCGGGAACCGGGGAGCTGTTTTTT
TRBD2	TRBV7-6	TRBJ2-3	-	CASSSPRWGGGEDTQYF	TGTGCCAGCAGCTCCCCAAGGTGGGGCGGGGGGGAAGATACGCAGTATTTT
TRBD1	TRBV10-2	TRBJ1-1	-	CASTLRTGENTEAFF	TGCGCCAGCACCCTAAGGACAGGGGAAAACACTGAAGCTTTCTTT
-	TRBV6-1	TRBJ2-5	-	CASSEVWQRKETQYF	TGTGCCAGCAGTGAAGTGTGGCAGAGAAAAGAGACCCAGTACTTC
-	TRBV7-3	TRBJ1-6	-	CASSQPNSPLHF	TGTGCCAGCAGCCAGCCAAATTCACCCCTCCACTTT
-	TRBV5-1	TRBJ2-3	-	CASSLFTDTQYF	TGCGCCAGCAGCCTGTTCACAGATACGCAGTATTTT
-	TRBV28	TRBJ2-5	-	CASSLVRDVETQYF	TGTGCCAGCAGTTTAGTGCGGGACGTTGAGACCCAGTACTTC
TRBD1	TRBV13	TRBJ1-4	-	CASSLSTGKMPRDEKLFF	TGTGCCAGCAGCCTTTCGACAGGGAAGATGCCACGCGATGAAAAACTGTTTTTT
TRBD2	TRBV7-2	TRBJ2-5	-	CASRDRTSGGPKETQYF	TGTGCCAGCAGAGATAGGACTAGCGGGGGCCCAAAAGAGACCCAGTACTTC
TRBD1	TRBV9	TRBJ2-3	-	CASSVDQGADTQYF	TGTGCCAGCAGCGTAGATCAGGGGGCAGATACGCAGTATTTT
-	TRBV2	TRBJ2-3	-	CASRVASPDTQYF	TGTGCCAGCAGGGTGGCTAGCCCAGATACGCAGTATTTT
-	TRBV28	TRBJ1-2	-	CASTLPSRPNLGYTF	TGTGCCAGCACCCTCCCGAGCAGGCCAAACTTGGGCTACACCTTC
-	TRBV4-3	TRBJ1-2	-	CASSLAGEGFDGYTF	TGCGCCAGCAGCCTGGCCGGGGAGGGGTTCGATGGCTACACCTTC
TRBD1	TRBV11-2	TRBJ1-6	few	CASSLTGGSNSPLHF	TGTGCCAGCAGCTTGACAGGGGGTAGTAATTCACCCCTCCACTTT
TRBD1	TRBV7-2	TRBJ1-1	-	CASSFQGAWTEAFF	TGTGCCAGCAGCTTTCAGGGGGCATGGACTGAAGCTTTCTTT
TRBD1	TRBV6-1	TRBJ1-2	-	CASSERTGTGYGYTF	TGTGCCAGCAGTGAAAGAACCGGGACAGGCTATGGCTACACCTTC
-	TRBV7-3	TRBJ2-2	-	CASHPGGYNTGELFF	TGTGCCAGCCACCCCGGGGGCTATAACACCGGGGAGCTGTTTTTT
-	TRBV5-1	TRBJ2-5	-	CASSRAGDGQETQYF	TGCGCCAGCAGCCGGGCAGGGGATGGCCAAGAGACCCAGTACTTC
-	TRBV27	TRBJ1-6	-	CASSLQGSYNSPLHF	TGTGCCAGCAGTTTACAGGGCTCCTATAATTCACCCCTCCACTTT
TRBD2	TRBV29-1	TRBJ2-5	-	CSVGVSGGFWETQYF	TGCAGCGTTGGCGTCAGCGGGGGGTTTTGGGAGACCCAGTACTTC
-	TRBV9	TRBJ2-3	once	CASSVVGDTTDTQYF	TGTGCCAGCAGCGTAGTGGGTGACACCACAGATACGCAGTATTTT
-	TRBV2	TRBJ1-3	-	CASSERTEGNTIYF	TGTGCCAGCAGTGAACGGACGGAAGGAAACACCATATATTTT
-	TRBV28	TRBJ2-3	-	CASSLPLGAGDTQYF	TGTGCCAGCAGCCTCCCGTTAGGGGCGGGGGATACGCAGTATTTT
TRBD1	TRBV9	TRBJ2-3	once	CASSVEGARSDTQYF	TGTGCCAGCAGCGTAGAGGGGGCCCGGTCAGATACGCAGTATTTT
-	TRBV7-9	TRBJ1-2	-	CASSYLEQSGYTF	TGTGCCAGCAGCTATCTCGAACAAAGTGGCTACACCTTC
TRBD2	TRBV7-2	TRBJ2-1	-	CASSLAQRGGLGEQFF	TGTGCCAGCAGCTTAGCGCAGCGGGGGGGCCTGGGTGAGCAGTTCTTC
TRBD1	TRBV19	TRBJ1-4	-	CATTPSPGQGGEKLFF	TGTGCCACCACGCCTTCGCCGGGACAGGGTGGAGAAAAACTGTTTTTT
TRBD1	TRBV30	TRBJ2-4	-	CAWRNRGNIQYF	TGTGCCTGGCGGAACAGGGGGAACATTCAGTACTTC
-	TRBV29-1	TRBJ2-1	-	CSIGNPGDNEQFF	TGCAGCATCGGGAACCCTGGGGACAATGAGCAGTTCTTC
-	TRBV7-2	TRBJ1-1	-	CASSPQTPSQGAFF	TGTGCCAGCAGCCCCCAGACACCCTCACAAGGAGCTTTCTTT
TRBD1	TRBV10-2	TRBJ2-1	-	CAITGGSSYNEQFF	TGCGCCATCACAGGGGGCTCTTCCTACAATGAGCAGTTCTTC